This is a list of T cell receptor beta chains from one sample in a study of T cells in Graves' hyperthyroidism and ophthalmopathy. TCRdb called the multiplex PCR reads again in MiXCR, with one record for every CDR3 protein. Altogether about 570,000 distinct CDR3 sequences are present, around 45% being singletons, with the ten largest covering roughly 20%. Material for sequencing was peripheral blood or thyroid tissue (not recorded which). The receptors stem from an adult woman with Graves' disease, either hyperthyroidism or ophthalmopathy (not recorded which). Both conserved end residues are trimmed from each CDR3.

J gene,V gene,CDR3 protein
TRBJ2-7,TRBV10-3,AIGQTYEQY
TRBJ1-5,TRBV20-1,SASNTVSNQPQH
TRBJ1-5,TRBV12-3/TRBV12-4,ASSPGRLGSSNQPQH
TRBJ2-5,TRBV12-3/TRBV12-4,ASSFRGGAAETQY
TRBJ1-1,TRBV9,ASSVDGSGAF
TRBJ1-1,TRBV29-1,SVASSGSNTEAF
TRBJ1-5,TRBV5-1,ASSVDRGSQPQH
TRBJ2-5,TRBV10-3,AISESRAGKGRRTQY
TRBJ1-2,TRBV20-1,SAREGGNYGYT
TRBJ2-7,TRBV11-1,ASSLYRASGPGEQY
TRBJ1-5,TRBV29-1,SVATGSGAQPQH
TRBJ1-5,TRBV27,ASSFSLNQPQH
TRBJ2-7,TRBV5-1,ASSTGLAGERQKQY
TRBJ1-1,TRBV6-5,ASSGSDRGTEAF
TRBJ1-1,TRBV15,ATSRQVNTEAF
TRBJ2-2,TRBV20-1,SASPGQGSTGELF
NA,TRBV5-1,ASRSYSGSLLEQY
TRBJ1-1,TRBV12-3/TRBV12-4,ASSAGGKAF
TRBJ1-3,TRBV7-2,ASSSRQGGISGNTIY
TRBJ1-6,TRBV19,ASSIQGQGNSPLH
TRBJ1-5,TRBV7-2,ASSYGEGGQPQH
TRBJ1-4,TRBV20-1,SARFLGSVSEKLF
TRBJ1-6,TRBV7-2,ASSLGGLLH
TRBJ1-5,TRBV9,ASSVEETDHQPQH
TRBJ1-1,TRBV3-1,ASSNQMNTEAF
TRBJ1-5,TRBV11-2,ASSDIKSNQPQH
TRBJ2-6,TRBV5-8,ASSVPQGYTEA
TRBJ1-4,TRBV7-3,ASSGHRATTNEKLF
TRBJ1-1,TRBV6-5,ASSASPWKYTEAF
TRBJ1-3,TRBV28,ASTQWGQGAIGNTIY
TRBJ1-1,TRBV10-3,AISERPGTGVEAF
TRBJ1-2,TRBV7-9,ASTQAGTGVGCT
TRBJ1-2,TRBV5-1,ASSLDKTYYGYT
TRBJ2-2,TRBV7-2,ASSSDVLPLF
TRBJ2-7,TRBV7-2,ASSIGRSSYEQY
TRBJ1-1,TRBV28,ASTLWNTEAF
TRBJ2-7,TRBV7-3,ASSTGPLREQY
TRBJ2-7,TRBV7-2,ASSRGVLGYEQY
TRBJ1-5,TRBV2,ASSGRATDNQPQH
TRBJ1-6,TRBV11-3,ASSQPGTGASPLH
TRBJ2-1,TRBV10-3,ASQRESTGGQF
TRBJ1-3,TRBV12-3/TRBV12-4,ASSETVGRISGNTIY
TRBJ1-1,TRBV29-1,SVVGQGRDTEAF
TRBJ1-1,TRBV27,ATGQNTEAF
TRBJ2-1,TRBV10-3,AISVGTSKDEQF
TRBJ1-2,TRBV20-1,SARDAAAYGYT
TRBJ2-5,TRBV7-9,ASSLMTRQETQY
TRBJ2-7,TRBV28,ASSYPGGTTLFEQY
TRBJ1-2,TRBV4-1,ASTPGTESRVYGYT
TRBJ1-2,TRBV7-3,ASSLDRGANYGYT